What follows are 4 T cell receptor beta chains derived from one specimen sequenced in a study of T cells in Graves' hyperthyroidism and ophthalmopathy. Authors of the study amplified TCR beta CDR3 regions from RNA transcripts. HTBI primers were employed in a first-round RT-PCR of the TCR CDR3. Each CDR3 protein gets one entry after TCRdb re-called the multiplex PCR reads with MiXCR. The data show 350,000 to 400,000 distinct CDR3 sequences, with about 19% seen just once and about 3.7% held by the top ten. Sequences were obtained from blood. The receptors originated from a woman aged 18-29 years with Graves' hyperthyroidism.

This clonotype was seen ten or more times. The V and J genes are TRBV6-5 and TRBJ1-2, with D possibly TRBD1 on 5 matching bases. The CDR3 consists of 11 residues. V lost 6 bases and J lost 8, with 10 bases in between. CDR1 MNHEY and CDR2 SVGAGI come from the germline V gene. The CDR3 loop reads CASSSGGGYTF. In DNA, the CDR3 is TGTGCCAGCAGCTCCGGGGGGGGCTACACCTTC.

The rearrangement uses TRBV2 and TRBJ1-5; 8 bases line up with TRBD1. The CDR3 loop spans 21 amino acids. The J segment lost 1 base and the V segment lost 2 bases, leaving 19 bases of the junction unmatched. CDR1 is SNHLY, CDR2 FYNNEI, per germline. Written as DNA, the CDR3 is TGTGCCAGCAGTGAAAGATTGGCCGGGACAGGTAGTGTCATGAGCAATCAGCCCCAGCATTTT. Translation: CASSERLAGTGSVMSNQPQHF. Based on the CDR3 plus reference TRBV2 and TRBJ1-5, the full variable domain is EPEVTQTPSHQVTQMGQEVILRCVPISNHLYFYWYRQILGQKVEFLVSFYNNEISEKSEIFDDQFSVERPDGSNFTLKIRSTKLEDSAMYFCASSERLAGTGSVMSNQPQHFGDGTRLSIL.

This clonotype was picked up many times. V is TRBV7-9 and J is TRBJ2-2, with D possibly being TRBD1 (5 bases). The V and J ends lost 3 bases and 6 bases respectively, with 8 bases between them. Per the germline V gene, CDR1 is SEHNR and CDR2 is FQNEAQ (reference sequence). The CDR3 totals 13 residues. CDR3 bases: TGTGCCAGCAGCTTCCAGGGCCCCGGGGAGCTGTTTTTT. This translates into CASSFQGPGELFF.

This clonotype was seen only a few times. The chain joins TRBV13 to TRBJ2-5, with D possibly called TRBD1 or TRBD2 (6 bases each). CDR1 PRHDT and CDR2 FYEKMQ come from the germline V gene (reference sequence). The CDR3 totals 15 residues. V gave up 4 bases and J gave up 2 bases, with 14 bases separating them. The CDR3 spells CASSSRWGAQETQYF. The CDR3 region has the DNA TGTGCCAGCAGCTCAAGATGGGGGGCTCAAGAGACCCAGTACTTC.